This T cell receptor (beta chain) was recovered during a study of blood T cells in healthy people across ages. Donors ranged from about 6 to 90 years old and were healthy Caucasians in Russia. Per germline, CDR1 SEHNR and CDR2 FQNEAQ (reference sequence). The CDR3 is made up of 16 amino acids. The ends were cut back, 3 bases at V and 0 bases at J, with 13 bases in the middle. Through a sample-barcoded 5' primer and a J-beta primer mix, a second PCR was run for about 7 to 12 cycles. Each sample yielded at least 2.5 million CDR3-containing paired-end reads. Each CDR3 protein is one row after TCRdb ran MiXCR on the 5' RACE reads. This table holds about 1 million distinct CDR3 sequences, over 35% found once.

The TCR sequence derives from a woman in her sixties or seventies in good health. J is TRBJ2-3 and V is TRBV7-9, with a weak D call TRBD1 (6 bases). Sequenced: blood. The CDR3 DNA sequence: TGTGCCAGCAGCTTCCGACAGGCGAGTAGCACAGATACGCAGTATTTT. It codes for CASSFRQASSTDTQYF.